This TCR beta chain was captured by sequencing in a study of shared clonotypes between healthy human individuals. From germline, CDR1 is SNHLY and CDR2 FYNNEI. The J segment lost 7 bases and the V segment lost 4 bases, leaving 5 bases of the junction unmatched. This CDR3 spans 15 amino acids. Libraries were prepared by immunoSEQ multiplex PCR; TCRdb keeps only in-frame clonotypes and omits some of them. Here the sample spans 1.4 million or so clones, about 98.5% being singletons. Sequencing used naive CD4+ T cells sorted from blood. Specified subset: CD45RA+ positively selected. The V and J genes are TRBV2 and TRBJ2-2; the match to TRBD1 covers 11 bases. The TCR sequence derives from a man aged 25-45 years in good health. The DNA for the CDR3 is TGTGCCAGCAGTGGGACAGGGGGCGCAATCGGGGAGCTGTTTTTT. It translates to CASSGTGGAIGELFF.